Described below is a single T cell receptor (beta chain) sequence and its context. In the authors' methods: By means of reference gene primer amplification, nucleated cell counts were estimated. TCRdb's table, derived via immunoSEQ multiplex PCR, lists solely in-frame clones and lacks some. V and J calls and clone size are copied from that table; D and trimming were computed from the DNA. This table has around 330,000 clones, 70% to 90% appearing once. These data originate in a study of blood T cell repertoires in COVID-19. Study information: Specimens from acute and convalescent COVID-19 originated in the United States, Italy and Spain.

V lost 4 bases, J lost 8 bases, and 8 bases stayed unmatched. CDR3 size: 15 residues. The sequence derives from a woman between 45 and 65 years old with active or convalescent COVID-19. The chain employs TRBV5-3 and TRBJ1-4, with 10 nucleotides matching TRBD1. TRBV5-3 is an open reading frame whose function is uncertain. Sequenced sample: peripheral blood. The CDR3 region has the DNA TGTGCCAGAAGCCGAGACAGGGGGCTAGGGGAAAAACTGTTTTTT. Its protein is CARSRDRGLGEKLFF.